This T cell receptor (beta chain) was recovered during a study of cytomegalovirus exposure and HLA in healthy donors. Study-level results: Previously analyzed data showed that most TCR beta V segments were productive at a frequency of about 87% or about 30%.

This CDR3 comprises 13 residues. In germline, CDR1 is KGHSH, CDR2 LQKENI. Losses at the gene ends were 5 bases for V and 5 bases for J; bases not matched to a gene: 4. This clone was counted once. The antigen is unknown. In the PCR, 60 Vbeta and 13 Jbeta primers were used. Assay: immunoSEQ multiplex PCR; the TCRdb copy retains only in-frame clones and omits some. This sample yields approximately 140,000 clones, of which around 65% are seen a single time; over 1.5% belongs to the top ten. The receptor was derived from a male donor in good health and CMV-seronegative. The chain employs TRBV18 and TRBJ2-7; 9 bases fit TRBD1. The sequencing sample was made of PBMCs. CDR3 sequence (DNA): TGTGCCAGCTCAACCCGGACAGGGGACGAGCAGTACTTC. Protein sequence: CASSTRTGDEQYF. The full variable domain, in which reference TRBV18 and TRBJ2-7 provide the parts outside the CDR3, is NAGVMQNPRHLVRRRGQEARLRCSPMKGHSHVYWYRQLPEEGLKFMVYLQKENIIDESGMPKERFSAEFPKEGPSILRIQQVVRGDSAAYFCASSTRTGDEQYFGPGTRLTVT.